The present TCR beta chain was sequenced within a study of post-analysis software for immune sequencing data. CDR3 size: 11 residues. Germline CDR1 and CDR2: SGHNT and YENEEA. The V gene lost 10 bases and the J gene lost 5 bases, with 11 bases spanning the gap. Whole-study findings and limits: Five TRBV segments were significantly more frequent in patients than in controls. TRBV5-6, TRBV5-1 and TRBV20-1 were among these segments.

cDNA libraries for TCR beta contained unique molecular identifiers. TCRdb processed the PCR reads anew with MiXCR; each CDR3 protein has one entry. The sample lists about 540,000 distinct CDR3 sequences, approximately 31% occurring once. This clonotype has only a few counts. Its antigen remains unidentified. The clonotype originates from a girl between 2 and 17 years old with multiple sclerosis. Sequenced: blood. V usage is TRBV11-3 and J usage is TRBJ1-2; D is unresolved. The CDR3 loop reads CAKPVGYGYTF. The CDR3 nucleotides are TGTGCCAAGCCCGTCGGTTATGGCTACACCTTC.